The rows below give T cell receptor beta chains drawn from one sample of a study of tumor and adjacent non-tumor tissue in lung cancer. TCRdb redid the calling of the multiplex PCR reads with MiXCR, one entry per CDR3 protein. This sample yields some 95,000 distinct CDR3 sequences, of which roughly 78% are seen a single time; 30% belongs to the top ten. The sequenced sample consisted of distant non-tumor lung tissue. The receptors originated from a man aged 55 to 70 with small cell lung cancer. CDR3s include the opening cysteine and the closing phenylalanine or tryptophan. Each record gives: V gene, D gene, clone size, J gene, CDR3 DNA, CDR3 protein. The D gene is left open where the match is weak. The listing skips clone size in some rows; elsewhere it reads once, few, many or a size class.

v_call: TRBV12-3/TRBV12-4
d_call: TRBD1
clone_size: -
j_call: TRBJ2-3
cdr3_nt: TGTGCCATCAGTCAGGACAGGGCTACGCAGTATTTT
cdr3_aa: CAISQDRATQYF

v_call: TRBV6-2/TRBV6-3
d_call: TRBD2
clone_size: -
j_call: TRBJ2-4
cdr3_nt: TGTGCCAGCAGTTATTCGGAACTAGCGGGAGGTAACGCAAACATTCGGTACTTC
cdr3_aa: CASSYSELAGGNANIRYF

v_call: TRBV4-1
d_call: -
clone_size: -
j_call: TRBJ2-7
cdr3_nt: TGCCTCAGCAGCCAGGGGTATGGCGAGCAGTACTTC
cdr3_aa: CLSSQGYGEQYF

v_call: TRBV4-1
d_call: TRBD2
clone_size: -
j_call: TRBJ2-2
cdr3_nt: TGCGCCAGCAGCCGAGTCCCGGGACTAGCGGGAAGGAACACCGGGGAGCTGTCTTTT
cdr3_aa: CASSRVPGLAGRNTGELSF

v_call: TRBV10-2
d_call: -
clone_size: -
j_call: TRBJ2-3
cdr3_nt: TGTGCCACTTACGGGCACCCAAATACGCAGTATTTT
cdr3_aa: CATYGHPNTQYF

v_call: TRBV4-1
d_call: -
clone_size: -
j_call: TRBJ2-7
cdr3_nt: TGCGCCAGCAATTTCGACAGATTCTACGAGCAGTATTTC
cdr3_aa: CASNFDRFYEQYF

v_call: TRBV6-1
d_call: -
clone_size: -
j_call: TRBJ2-2
cdr3_nt: TGTGCCGGACACCGGTACAGGAAGACCGGGGAGCTGTTTTTT
cdr3_aa: CAGHRYRKTGELFF

v_call: TRBV11-3
d_call: -
clone_size: -
j_call: TRBJ2-5
cdr3_nt: TGTGCCAGCAGCTTCGGCACGAGGGGCACCCATTACTTC
cdr3_aa: CASSFGTRGTHYF

v_call: TRBV20-1
d_call: TRBD2
clone_size: -
j_call: TRBJ2-1
cdr3_nt: TGCAGTGCTAGCGGCCTAGCGGTACACTACAATGAGCAGTTCTTC
cdr3_aa: CSASGLAVHYNEQFF

v_call: TRBV5-1
d_call: TRBD2
clone_size: many
j_call: TRBJ2-1
cdr3_nt: TGCGCCAGCAGCTTGGCCCTAACCGGGAGGGCCGGGGAGCAGTTCTTC
cdr3_aa: CASSLALTGRAGEQFF

v_call: TRBV5-1
d_call: -
clone_size: -
j_call: TRBJ2-7
cdr3_nt: TGCGCCAGCAGCTTGGGGTCGCTGGAAGGGTCCTACGAGCAGTACTTC
cdr3_aa: CASSLGSLEGSYEQYF

v_call: TRBV7-3
d_call: TRBD2
clone_size: -
j_call: TRBJ2-3
cdr3_nt: TGTGCCAGCAGCTTAGGGTCGCTAGCGGGAGGGCCAAGGGCAGATACGCAGTATTTT
cdr3_aa: CASSLGSLAGGPRADTQYF

v_call: TRBV10-3
d_call: -
clone_size: -
j_call: TRBJ2-1
cdr3_nt: TGTGCCATCTGTGAGGGATGGCTGAATGAGCAATTCTTC
cdr3_aa: CAICEGWLNEQFF

v_call: TRBV29-1
d_call: -
clone_size: few
j_call: TRBJ1-2
cdr3_nt: TGCAACATTGAGGCGGTCCGAGGTGGCTACACCTTC
cdr3_aa: CNIEAVRGGYTF

v_call: TRBV6-6
d_call: -
clone_size: -
j_call: TRBJ2-3
cdr3_nt: TGCGCCAGCAGGTCGTCGATCACAGATACGCACTATTTT
cdr3_aa: CASRSSITDTHYF

v_call: TRBV11-2
d_call: -
clone_size: -
j_call: TRBJ2-2
cdr3_nt: TGTACCAGCAGCCGGTTGGGCGGGGTCGGGGAGCTGTTCTTT
cdr3_aa: CTSSRLGGVGELFF

v_call: TRBV29-1
d_call: -
clone_size: -
j_call: TRBJ2-5
cdr3_nt: TGCAGCGATGCATTACAGTCTGGGGGCGAGACCCAATACTTC
cdr3_aa: CSDALQSGGETQYF

v_call: TRBV7-9
d_call: -
clone_size: -
j_call: TRBJ2-4
cdr3_nt: TGTGCCAGCAGCTTTACGTGTTTTTCAAACATTCAGTACTTC
cdr3_aa: CASSFTCFSNIQYF

v_call: TRBV30
d_call: -
clone_size: -
j_call: TRBJ2-1
cdr3_nt: TGTGCCTGGCGGGAGTTCAATGAGCAGCTCTTC
cdr3_aa: CAWREFNEQLF

v_call: TRBV29-1
d_call: -
clone_size: once
j_call: TRBJ1-5
cdr3_nt: TGCAGTGTTCGGATTCCCAATCAGCTCCAACATTTT
cdr3_aa: CSVRIPNQLQHF

v_call: TRBV12-3/TRBV12-4
d_call: -
clone_size: -
j_call: TRBJ2-2
cdr3_nt: TGTGCCAGCAGTTCCCATCAGAAGAACACCGGGGTGTTGTTTTTT
cdr3_aa: CASSSHQKNTGVLFF

v_call: TRBV6-1
d_call: -
clone_size: many
j_call: TRBJ2-2
cdr3_nt: TGTGCCACAAAACGGGACCCCGCCACCGGGGAGCTGTTTTTT
cdr3_aa: CATKRDPATGELFF

v_call: TRBV20-1
d_call: TRBD2
clone_size: -
j_call: TRBJ2-5
cdr3_nt: TGCAGTGCTAGATCTGGGGGGGGTAGATGTCAAGAGACCCAGTACTTC
cdr3_aa: CSARSGGGRCQETQYF

v_call: TRBV11-2
d_call: TRBD2
clone_size: once
j_call: TRBJ2-1
cdr3_nt: TGTGCCAGCAGTTTAGGAGTATCGGGAGGCTACTACTGCAATGAGCAGTTCTTC
cdr3_aa: CASSLGVSGGYYCNEQFF

v_call: TRBV6-1
d_call: -
clone_size: once
j_call: TRBJ2-1
cdr3_nt: TGTGCCAGCAGAATGGGCCTGACAGGAGTTACCCATGAGCAGTTCTTC
cdr3_aa: CASRMGLTGVTHEQFF

v_call: TRBV12-3/TRBV12-4
d_call: -
clone_size: medium-sized
j_call: TRBJ2-2
cdr3_nt: TGTGCCAGCAGCTCTACTCAGATCACCGGGGAGCTGTTTTTT
cdr3_aa: CASSSTQITGELFF

v_call: TRBV11-1
d_call: -
clone_size: -
j_call: TRBJ2-1
cdr3_nt: TGTGTCAACAGTTTAGAGAGGACGACCTACAATGAGCAGTTCTTC
cdr3_aa: CVNSLERTTYNEQFF

v_call: TRBV12-3/TRBV12-4
d_call: -
clone_size: -
j_call: TRBJ1-2
cdr3_nt: TGTGCCAGCAGTTATTCCCGCCCAGAGGTTGACTACACCTTC
cdr3_aa: CASSYSRPEVDYTF

v_call: TRBV29-1
d_call: -
clone_size: -
j_call: TRBJ2-1
cdr3_nt: TGCAGCGTTGAAGCCAGGGACGACCTAAGCTCCTACAATGAGCAGTTCTTC
cdr3_aa: CSVEARDDLSSYNEQFF

v_call: TRBV7-9
d_call: -
clone_size: -
j_call: TRBJ2-1
cdr3_nt: TGTGCCAGCAGCTTAACTCACGGGGAGAATGAGCAGTTCTTC
cdr3_aa: CASSLTHGENEQFF

v_call: TRBV7-6
d_call: TRBD2
clone_size: -
j_call: TRBJ2-2
cdr3_nt: TGTGCCACTAACTACGGCGGGAGGAAGAAGACCGGGGAGCTGTTTTTT
cdr3_aa: CATNYGGRKKTGELFF

v_call: TRBV5-1
d_call: -
clone_size: many
j_call: TRBJ2-7
cdr3_nt: TGCGCCAGCAGCTTAAACAGGGTCCACGAGCAGTACTTC
cdr3_aa: CASSLNRVHEQYF

v_call: TRBV5-1
d_call: -
clone_size: few
j_call: TRBJ2-1
cdr3_nt: TGCGCCAGCAGCTTAAGAGGGATGGAAGAGCAGTTCTTC
cdr3_aa: CASSLRGMEEQFF

v_call: TRBV6-5
d_call: TRBD1
clone_size: -
j_call: TRBJ1-2
cdr3_nt: TGTGCCAGCAGCCCCAGGGGGACAGGCTACACCTTC
cdr3_aa: CASSPRGTGYTF

v_call: TRBV7-9
d_call: -
clone_size: few
j_call: TRBJ2-2
cdr3_nt: TGTGCCAGCAGCGGCACCGGGACAAAGAACACCGGGGAGCTGTTTTTT
cdr3_aa: CASSGTGTKNTGELFF

v_call: TRBV7-9
d_call: -
clone_size: -
j_call: TRBJ2-7
cdr3_nt: TGTGCCAGCAGCTTATTAAGCTTCTACGAGCAGTACTTC
cdr3_aa: CASSLLSFYEQYF

v_call: TRBV7-3
d_call: -
clone_size: -
j_call: TRBJ2-2
cdr3_nt: TGTGCCAGCAGCCCCGTAAAGGCCGGGGAGCTGTTTTTT
cdr3_aa: CASSPVKAGELFF

v_call: TRBV7-9
d_call: -
clone_size: many
j_call: TRBJ2-3
cdr3_nt: TGTGCCAGCAGCTTAGTTAGCGGTGGCACAGATACGCAGTATTTT
cdr3_aa: CASSLVSGGTDTQYF

v_call: TRBV6-1
d_call: TRBD2
clone_size: many
j_call: TRBJ2-1
cdr3_nt: TGTGCCAGCAGTGAGGGACTAGCGGGAGACTCCTACAATGAGCAGTTCTTC
cdr3_aa: CASSEGLAGDSYNEQFF

v_call: TRBV5-4
d_call: -
clone_size: once
j_call: TRBJ2-7
cdr3_nt: TGTGCCAGCAGCTTTGTCCCCTCCGGCGACCAGTACTTC
cdr3_aa: CASSFVPSGDQYF

v_call: TRBV5-5
d_call: -
clone_size: -
j_call: TRBJ2-7
cdr3_nt: TGTGCCAGCAGCTGGCGGGTGTGGTCCTCCTATGAGCAGTACTTC
cdr3_aa: CASSWRVWSSYEQYF

v_call: TRBV7-9
d_call: -
clone_size: many
j_call: TRBJ1-2
cdr3_nt: TGTGCCAGCAGCTTAGGAGACAGTGCCTATGGCTACACCTTC
cdr3_aa: CASSLGDSAYGYTF

v_call: TRBV6-2/TRBV6-3
d_call: TRBD1
clone_size: -
j_call: TRBJ2-1
cdr3_nt: TGTGCCAGCAGTAGCCGGTACAGGGGGTCCTACAATGAGCAGCTATTC
cdr3_aa: CASSSRYRGSYNEQLF

v_call: TRBV7-9
d_call: -
clone_size: -
j_call: TRBJ2-7
cdr3_nt: TGTGCCAGCAGATTCGATTTTTCCTACGAGCAGTACTTC
cdr3_aa: CASRFDFSYEQYF

v_call: TRBV5-1
d_call: TRBD2
clone_size: many
j_call: TRBJ2-3
cdr3_nt: TGCGCCAGCAGCTTGGGCCGGACTAGCGGGGTTGCAGATACGCAGTATTTT
cdr3_aa: CASSLGRTSGVADTQYF

v_call: TRBV29-1
d_call: -
clone_size: -
j_call: TRBJ2-3
cdr3_nt: TGCAGTATTGAGGCGGGAAACACAGATATGCAGTATTTT
cdr3_aa: CSIEAGNTDMQYF

v_call: TRBV6-2/TRBV6-3
d_call: -
clone_size: once
j_call: TRBJ2-7
cdr3_nt: TGTGCAAGCAAGATAACGGGAGCCCCTATGGAGCAGTATTTC
cdr3_aa: CASKITGAPMEQYF

v_call: TRBV4-2
d_call: -
clone_size: -
j_call: TRBJ2-5
cdr3_nt: TGTGCCAGCAGCCACGCGGGATTCGCTCAAGGGATCCAGTACTTC
cdr3_aa: CASSHAGFAQGIQYF

v_call: TRBV6-1
d_call: -
clone_size: -
j_call: TRBJ2-3
cdr3_nt: TGTGCCAGTAGTCATCGACAGTTTGTGAATAGCACAGATACGCAGTATTTT
cdr3_aa: CASSHRQFVNSTDTQYF

v_call: TRBV11-3
d_call: TRBD1
clone_size: -
j_call: TRBJ2-5
cdr3_nt: TGTGCCAGCAACAGGGGGCCTCAAGAGACCCAGTACTTC
cdr3_aa: CASNRGPQETQYF

v_call: TRBV4-1
d_call: -
clone_size: -
j_call: TRBJ2-1
cdr3_nt: -
cdr3_aa: CASSQPVAGGSCNEQLF

v_call: TRBV4-2
d_call: TRBD1
clone_size: -
j_call: TRBJ1-1
cdr3_nt: TGTGCCACCAGCCCAGCATGGGACAGGGTCACTGAAGCTTTCTTT
cdr3_aa: CATSPAWDRVTEAFF

v_call: TRBV6-1
d_call: -
clone_size: -
j_call: TRBJ2-6
cdr3_nt: TGTGCCAGCAGTGGGGGGATCTCTTCTTGGGCCAACGACCTGACTTTC
cdr3_aa: CASSGGISSWANDLTF

v_call: TRBV12-3/TRBV12-4
d_call: TRBD2
clone_size: -
j_call: TRBJ2-1
cdr3_nt: TGTACCAGCAGTTCGGGAGGTGGACTAGCGAATGGTCGTGAGCAGTTCTTC
cdr3_aa: CTSSSGGGLANGREQFF

v_call: TRBV6-5
d_call: -
clone_size: -
j_call: TRBJ1-1
cdr3_nt: TGTGCCAGTTGTGCAAACTCACAGGGAAACACTGAAGCTTTCTTT
cdr3_aa: CASCANSQGNTEAFF

v_call: TRBV6-5
d_call: TRBD1
clone_size: -
j_call: TRBJ2-1
cdr3_nt: TGTGCCAGCAGTCGACAGGGGTCCCACATTGAGCAGTTCTTC
cdr3_aa: CASSRQGSHIEQFF

v_call: TRBV11-3
d_call: TRBD1
clone_size: -
j_call: TRBJ2-2
cdr3_nt: TGTTCCAGCAGACTCGACAGGGGGCGGACCGGGGAGCTGTTTTTT
cdr3_aa: CSSRLDRGRTGELFF

v_call: TRBV11-2
d_call: -
clone_size: -
j_call: TRBJ2-1
cdr3_nt: TGTGCCAGCAGCTTAGCCACATGGTATAATGAACAGTTCTTC
cdr3_aa: CASSLATWYNEQFF

v_call: TRBV5-4
d_call: TRBD2
clone_size: few
j_call: TRBJ2-2
cdr3_nt: TGTGCCAGCAACCCGGACTACAGTTCGGGGGGGCTGTTTTTT
cdr3_aa: CASNPDYSSGGLFF